This paragraph covers one TCR beta chain sequence. TCRdb independently ran MiXCR on the 5' RACE reads; one entry per CDR3 protein. The table records about 50,000 distinct CDR3 sequences, around a tenth of them present only once. This entry belongs to a study of early T cells in non-severe SARS-CoV-2 infection. This sequence originates from an adult who was a healthcare worker with PCR-confirmed SARS-CoV-2 infection or an uninfected control (not recorded which). Specimen: whole blood, collected at baseline.

The CDR3 sequence: CASTPSRQGVQYF. The DNA for the CDR3 is TGTGCCAGCACCCCCTCGAGACAGGGAGTGCAGTACTTC. The chain is built from TRBV7-2 and TRBJ2-7, with TRBD1 identical over 7 bases. The CDR3 length is 13 residues. The J segment lost 9 bases and the V segment lost 7 bases, leaving 12 bases of the junction unmatched. Germline CDR1 and CDR2: SGHTA and FQGNSA. Filled out from reference TRBV7-2 and TRBJ2-7, the complete variable domain reads GAGVSQSPSNKVTEKGKDVELRCDPISGHTALYWYRQSLGQGLEFLIYFQGNSAPDKSGLPSDRFSAERTGGSVSTLTIQRTQQEDSAVYLCASTPSRQGVQYFGPGTRLTVT.